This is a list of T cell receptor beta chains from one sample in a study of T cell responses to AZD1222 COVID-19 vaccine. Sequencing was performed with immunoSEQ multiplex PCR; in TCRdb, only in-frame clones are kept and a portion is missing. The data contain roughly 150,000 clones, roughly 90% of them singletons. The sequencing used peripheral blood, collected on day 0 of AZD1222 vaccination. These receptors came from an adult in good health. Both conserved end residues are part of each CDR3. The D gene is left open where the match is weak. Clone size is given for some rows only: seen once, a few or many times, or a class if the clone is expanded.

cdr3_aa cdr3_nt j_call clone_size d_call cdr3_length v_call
CAWRGTVRVEQYF TGTGCCTGGAGGGGGACAGTGCGCGTCGAGCAGTACTTC TRBJ2-7 - TRBD1 13 TRBV30
CASSQRGLAPGELFF TGCGCCAGCAGCCAAAGGGGACTAGCCCCCGGGGAGCTGTTTTTT TRBJ2-2 - TRBD2 15 TRBV4-1
CASSRTGTYEQYF TGTGCCAGCAGCCGTACAGGTACCTACGAGCAGTACTTC TRBJ2-7 - - 13 TRBV6-5
CASRPAKQGASYNEQFF TGTGCCAGCAGACCTGCCAAGCAGGGAGCTTCCTACAATGAGCAGTTCTTC TRBJ2-1 - - 17 TRBV7-9
CASGLGDRGRNEQFF TGTGCTAGTGGTTTGGGGGACAGGGGGCGGAATGAGCAGTTCTTC TRBJ2-1 - TRBD1 15 TRBV12-5
CASSERGFDDEQFF TGTGCCAGCAGTGAAAGGGGGTTTGACGATGAGCAGTTCTTC TRBJ2-1 few - 14 TRBV2
CASSAGTGISPLENGYTF TGCGCCAGCAGCGCCGGGACAGGGATTAGCCCCTTGGAAAATGGCTACACCTTC TRBJ1-2 - TRBD1 18 TRBV5-1
CASRGPDTQYF TGTGCCAGCAGAGGGCCAGATACGCAGTATTTT TRBJ2-3 - - 11 TRBV4-2
CASSFSGNQPQHF TGCGCCAGCAGCTTCAGTGGCAATCAGCCCCAGCATTTT TRBJ1-5 - - 13 TRBV5-1
CASRKGGQEKAFF TGTGCCAGCAGGAAAGGGGGACAGGAGAAAGCTTTCTTT TRBJ1-1 - TRBD1 13 TRBV2
CASSLGPVNTEAFF TGCGCCAGCAGCTTGGGACCGGTGAACACTGAAGCTTTCTTT TRBJ1-1 - - 14 TRBV5-1
CASSLGVSVAEAFF TGCGCCAGCAGCTTGGGGGTTTCCGTAGCTGAAGCTTTCTTT TRBJ1-1 - - 14 TRBV5-1
CASSRGQHSNQPQHF TGTGCCAGCAGCCGGGGACAGCATAGCAATCAGCCCCAGCATTTT TRBJ1-5 - TRBD1 15 TRBV4-2
CASSQAQGGQPQHF TGTGCCAGCAGCCAAGCACAGGGGGGTCAGCCCCAGCATTTT TRBJ1-5 - TRBD1 14 TRBV3-1/TRBV3-2
CASSMTASGNTIYF TGTGCCAGTAGTATGACTGCCTCTGGAAACACCATATATTTT TRBJ1-3 - - 14 TRBV19
CASSPGMSSGANVLTF TGTGCCAGCTCACCCGGGATGAGCTCTGGGGCCAACGTCCTGACTTTC TRBJ2-6 few - 16 TRBV18
CASSYDSATFEQYF TGTGCCAGCAGTTACGATAGTGCGACCTTCGAGCAGTACTTC TRBJ2-7 - - 14 TRBV6-5
CAISESKGATEAFF TGTGCCATCAGTGAGTCGAAAGGAGCCACTGAAGCTTTCTTT TRBJ1-1 - - 14 TRBV10-3
CASSMRNTEAFF TGTGCCAGTAGTATGCGGAACACTGAAGCTTTCTTT TRBJ1-1 - - 12 TRBV19
CASTWGDRNTGELFF TGTGCCAGCACCTGGGGGGACAGGAACACCGGGGAGCTGTTTTTT TRBJ2-2 - - 15 TRBV5-4
CASSLGRGPHYEQYF TGTGCCAGCAGTTTAGGGAGGGGCCCCCATTACGAGCAGTACTTC TRBJ2-7 - TRBD2 15 TRBV27
CASSHSGTARQYF TGCGCCAGCAGCCACTCCGGGACCGCTAGGCAGTATTTT TRBJ2-3 once - 13 TRBV4-3
CASSPKGYEQYF TGTGCCAGCAGCCCCAAAGGGTACGAGCAGTACTTC TRBJ2-7 - - 12 TRBV9
CASSIRDTQYF TGTGCCAGCAGCATTCGAGATACGCAGTATTTT TRBJ2-3 - - 11 TRBV6-5
CASSARTNIQYF TGTGCCAGTAGTGCAAGGACAAACATTCAGTACTTC TRBJ2-4 - - 12 TRBV19
CASSLRGGAFDEQYF TGCGCCAGCAGCCTGAGGGGGGGCGCATTCGACGAGCAGTACTTC TRBJ2-7 - - 15 TRBV5-1
CASSLQKELFF TGTGCCAGCAGCTTGCAGAAAGAACTGTTTTTT TRBJ1-4 - - 11 TRBV11-2
CASRGASSSYNEQFF TGTGCCAGCAGAGGGGCCTCCTCCTCCTACAATGAGCAGTTCTTC TRBJ2-1 - - 15 TRBV2
CASGWRSYNSPLHF TGTGCCAGCGGGTGGCGGTCCTATAATTCACCCCTCCACTTT TRBJ1-6 - - 14 TRBV6-5
CASSLGPTTNEKLFF TGCGCCAGCAGCTTGGGACCTACAACTAATGAAAAACTGTTTTTT TRBJ1-4 - - 15 TRBV5-1
CASSFSWGLHNEQFF TGTGCCAGCAGCTTCTCTTGGGGACTCCACAATGAGCAGTTCTTC TRBJ2-1 - - 15 TRBV5-8
CASSHTSGAYNEQFF TGTGCCAGCAGCCATACTAGCGGGGCCTACAATGAGCAGTTCTTC TRBJ2-1 - TRBD2 15 TRBV11-3
CASSIRAPVYEQYF TGTGCCAGTAGTATCAGGGCCCCCGTGTACGAGCAGTACTTC TRBJ2-7 - - 14 TRBV19
CASSLLARPTYEQYF TGTGCCAGCAGTCTGTTAGCGCGACCCACTTACGAGCAGTACTTC TRBJ2-7 - - 15 TRBV28
CASSTGGFAYEQYF TGCGCCAGCAGTACAGGGGGCTTCGCCTACGAGCAGTACTTC TRBJ2-7 - TRBD1 14 TRBV10-2
CASSLGLAGGHEQYF TGTGCCAGCAGCTTAGGGCTAGCGGGAGGTCACGAGCAGTACTTC TRBJ2-7 - TRBD2 15 TRBV7-9
CASSDGLAGVSLRGNEQFF TGTGCCAGCAGTGATGGACTAGCGGGAGTGAGTCTCCGAGGGAATGAGCAGTTCTTC TRBJ2-1 - TRBD2 19 TRBV6-1
CASSEYASREPQHF TGTGCCAGCAGTGAATACGCCAGTAGAGAGCCCCAGCATTTT TRBJ1-5 - - 14 TRBV25-1
CASSEEATGGAGGYTF TGTGCCAGCAGTGAAGAGGCGACAGGGGGCGCAGGAGGCTACACCTTC TRBJ1-2 once TRBD1 16 TRBV6-1
CASSLSGSGTTYF TGTGCCAGCAGCTTGTCTGGGTCGGGGACTACTTACTTC TRBJ2-7 - TRBD2 13 TRBV7-2
CASSLGFRVDGYTF TGTGCCAGCAGTCTCGGGTTCAGGGTGGATGGCTACACCTTC TRBJ1-2 - - 14 TRBV6-6
CASTHRGTGAREQYF TGTGCCAGCACTCACAGGGGGACTGGGGCGCGCGAGCAGTACTTC TRBJ2-7 - TRBD1 15 TRBV6-6
CASSPGTGAPPGISPLHF TGTGCCAGCTCACCCGGGACAGGGGCACCCCCCGGTATTTCACCCCTCCACTTT TRBJ1-6 - TRBD1 18 TRBV18
CASSLVASGRAAYEQYF TGTGCCAGCAGCTTAGTGGCTAGCGGGAGGGCCGCCTACGAGCAGTACTTC TRBJ2-7 - TRBD2 17 TRBV7-8
CASSTLTGSGGSGYTF TGTGCCAGTAGCACTCTAACAGGGTCTGGAGGAAGTGGCTACACCTTC TRBJ1-2 once - 16 TRBV19
CASSIPPTRGSPLHF TGTGCCAGTAGTATCCCTCCTACCCGTGGGTCACCCCTCCACTTT TRBJ1-6 once - 15 TRBV19